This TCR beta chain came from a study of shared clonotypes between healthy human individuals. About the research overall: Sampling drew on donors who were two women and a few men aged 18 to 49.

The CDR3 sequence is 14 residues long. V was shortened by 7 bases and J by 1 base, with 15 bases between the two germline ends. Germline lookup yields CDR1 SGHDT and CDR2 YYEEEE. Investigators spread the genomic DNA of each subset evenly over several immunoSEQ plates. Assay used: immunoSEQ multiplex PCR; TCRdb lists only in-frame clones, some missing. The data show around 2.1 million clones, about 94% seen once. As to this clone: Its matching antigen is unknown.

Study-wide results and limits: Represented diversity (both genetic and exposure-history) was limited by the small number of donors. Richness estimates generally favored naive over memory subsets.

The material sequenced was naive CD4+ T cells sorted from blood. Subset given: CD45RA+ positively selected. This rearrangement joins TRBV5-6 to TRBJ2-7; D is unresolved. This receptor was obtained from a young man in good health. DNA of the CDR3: TGTGCCAGCTCCAACCCGGGCAATTCCTACGAGCAGTACTTC. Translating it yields CASSNPGNSYEQYF. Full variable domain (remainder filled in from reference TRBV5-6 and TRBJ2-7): DAGVTQSPTHLIKTRGQQVTLRCSPKSGHDTVSWYQQALGQGPQFIFQYYEEEERQRGNFPDRFSGHQFPNYSSELNVNALLLGDSALYLCASSNPGNSYEQYFGPGTRLTVT.